Described below is a single T cell receptor beta chain sequence and its context. CDR3 length: 15 amino acids. The V segment lost 2 bases and the J segment 2 bases; nucleotides outside the gene matches: 3. The germline V gene has CDR1 SGHRS and CDR2 YFSETQ. The data are from a study of cytomegalovirus exposure and HLA in healthy donors. For the study at large: A previous analysis identified approximately 120 million unique TCR beta sequences derived from about 180 million T cells.

The PCR had 60 Vbeta and 13 Jbeta primers. Assay: immunoSEQ multiplex PCR; the TCRdb copy retains only in-frame clones and omits some. The data hold about 180,000 clones, with under 80% observed a single time. Sequencing was carried out using PBMCs. The chain links TRBV5-1 to TRBJ2-7, with 11 nucleotides matching TRBD1. The source of this sequence is a woman in her thirties in good health and CMV-seropositive. CDR3 region: CASSFPGQGAYEQYF. CDR3 in DNA: TGCGCCAGCAGCTTTCCGGGACAGGGGGCCTACGAGCAGTACTTC.